The 8 T cell receptor beta chains below all came from one sample that was sequenced in a study of tumor-infiltrating lymphocytes in primary liver carcinoma. With a constant-region primer, TCR beta cDNA was made from around 530 ng of total RNA. Slightly modified ARM-PCR, run as three nested multiplex PCR rounds, produced the TCR beta libraries. In the first two PCR rounds, TRBV1-TRBV30 forward primers were paired with a C-beta reverse primer, and each round lasted roughly 10 cycles. TCRdb called the multiplex PCR reads again in MiXCR, with one record for every CDR3 protein. Of over 100,000 distinct CDR3 sequences in the sample, about two thirds were seen once. Unsorted bulk tissue of about 20-32 mg yielded co-extracted RNA and DNA. Sequencing was performed on tumor-adjacent normal liver tissue. The receptors originated from a woman in her fifties or sixties with primary liver carcinoma and hepatitis B virus infection.

In regard to this clonotype: The conserved final phenylalanine or tryptophan is absent from the CDR3, which likely points to a read error. The rearrangement links TRBV5-6 to TRBJ2-1; D uncertain. The germline CDR1 and CDR2 sequences are SGHDT and YYEEEE. This CDR3 region has 13 residues. CDR3: CASILDVYNEQFL. In DNA, the CDR3 is TGTGCCAGCATCTTGGATGTGTACAATGAGCAGTTCTTA.

The J gene is TRBJ2-1, the V gene TRBV11-1; a possible D gene is TRBD2 (5 bases). Germline lookup yields CDR1 SGHAT and CDR2 FQDESV (reference sequence). The CDR3 has 15 residues. Trimming took 8 bases from V and 16 from J, leaving 30 bases between them. CDR3 in amino acids: CASDQRSSSYNEPFF. CDR3 nucleotide sequence: TGTGCCAGCGACCAGCGGTCGAGCTCCTACAATGAGCCTTTCTTC.

This clonotype was found a few times. J is TRBJ2-1 and V is TRBV29-1, with TRBD2 identical over 8 bases. V lost 1 base and J lost 6; bases outside the gene matches: 11. The germline gives CDR1 SQVTM, CDR2 ANQGSEA. The CDR3 has 16 amino acids. The CDR3 nucleotides are TGCAGCGTTGAAGGGGTAATTGGGACTAGTCGCAATGAGCAGTTCTTC. Residues: CSVEGVIGTSRNEQFF.

This clonotype was seen a few times. With a much larger clone just one base away, this may be a read error. The gene calls are TRBV7-9 and TRBJ1-1, with no clear D. The CDR3 extends over 13 amino acids. The V end was cut by 2 bases, the J end by 4 bases, with 8 bases between. Germline V lookup: CDR1 SEHNR, CDR2 FQNEAQ (reference sequence). The CDR3 region has the DNA TGTGCCAGCAGCTTATGGGGTGGCACTGAAGCTTTCTTT. Protein: CASSLWGGTEAFF. The full variable domain, with the rest looked up from reference TRBV7-9 and TRBJ1-1, is DTGVSQNPRHKITKRGQNVTFRCDPISEHNRLYWYRQTLGQGPEFLTYFQNEAQLEKSRLLSDRFSAERPKGSFSTLEIQRTEQGDSAMYLCASSLWGGTEAFFGQGTRLTVV.

Concerning this clonotype: Its ends do not fully match the called genes, so a read error is possible. V and J are TRBV11-1 and TRBJ2-3; D not resolved. The CDR3 runs 14 residues. The germline gives CDR1 SGHAT, CDR2 FQDESV (reference sequence). CDR3 coding DNA: TGTGACAGCAGCCCTAAGGGCCCGTTTGATACGCGGTATTTT. As protein: CDSSPKGPFDTRYF.

As to this clonotype: A junction end diverges from the germline sequence, so it may reflect a read error. This chain's CDR3 is CASNSNGNSNEQYF. Here the CDR3 DNA reads TGTGCCAGCAACTCTAACGGGAACTCCAACGAGCAGTACTTC. The V gene is TRBV11-2, the J gene TRBJ2-7; tentative D call: TRBD2 (5 bases). The length of the CDR3 is 14 residues. Germline CDR1 reads SGHAT; CDR2 reads FQNNGV.

V and J are TRBV12-3 or TRBV12-4 and TRBJ2-3; no clear D gene. CDR3 size: 11 residues. V lost 3 bases to trimming and J lost 15 bases, with 13 bases between them. CDR3 coding DNA: TGTGCCAGCAGTTTGGTAGATACGAAATATTTT. This sequence encodes CASSLVDTKYF.

Note on this clonotype: Without the conserved terminal phenylalanine or tryptophan, this CDR3 likely stems from a read error. V and J are TRBV14 and TRBJ1-2, with a weak D call TRBD1 (5 bases). The V end was cut by 4 bases, the J end by 9 bases, with 18 bases between. Germline values: CDR1 SGHDN, CDR2 FVKESK. The CDR3 contains 14 residues. The CDR3 coding sequence is TGTGCCAGCAGCCGACTAGGGGTAGCTAGGAGCTACACCATC. Its protein product is CASSRLGVARSYTI.